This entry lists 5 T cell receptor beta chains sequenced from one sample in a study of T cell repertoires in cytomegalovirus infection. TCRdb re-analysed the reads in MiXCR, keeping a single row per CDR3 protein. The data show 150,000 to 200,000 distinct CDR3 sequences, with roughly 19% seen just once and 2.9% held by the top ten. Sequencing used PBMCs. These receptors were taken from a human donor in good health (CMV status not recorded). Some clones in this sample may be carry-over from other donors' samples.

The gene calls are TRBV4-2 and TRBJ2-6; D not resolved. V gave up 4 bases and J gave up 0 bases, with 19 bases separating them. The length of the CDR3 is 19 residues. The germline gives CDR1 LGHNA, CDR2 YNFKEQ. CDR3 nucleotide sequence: TGTGCCAGCAGCCTCGGTCGGACGGCAATGACCTCTGGGGCCAACGTCCTGACTTTC. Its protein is CASSLGRTAMTSGANVLTF.

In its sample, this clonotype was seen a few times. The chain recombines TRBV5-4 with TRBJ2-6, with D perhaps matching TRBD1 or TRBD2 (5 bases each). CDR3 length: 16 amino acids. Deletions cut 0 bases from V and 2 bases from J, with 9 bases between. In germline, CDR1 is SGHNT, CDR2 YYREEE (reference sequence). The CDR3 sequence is CASSLGGTPGANVLTF. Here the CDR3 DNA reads TGTGCCAGCAGCTTGGGGGGGACCCCTGGGGCCAACGTCCTGACTTTC.

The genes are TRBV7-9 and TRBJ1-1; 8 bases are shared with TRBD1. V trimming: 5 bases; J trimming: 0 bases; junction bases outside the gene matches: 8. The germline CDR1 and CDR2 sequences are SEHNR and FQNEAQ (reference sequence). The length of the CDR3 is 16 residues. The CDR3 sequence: CASSRPRGPMNTEAFF. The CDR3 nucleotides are TGTGCCAGCAGCCGACCCAGGGGGCCTATGAACACTGAAGCTTTCTTT.

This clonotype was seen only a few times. DNA of the CDR3: TGTGCCAGCAGCTTAGGGACAGGGACCGAGCAGTACTTC. It is translated as CASSLGTGTEQYF. J is TRBJ2-7 and V is TRBV7-9; 8 nucleotides agree with TRBD1. J was trimmed by 6 bases and V by 1 base; bases with no gene match: 2. CDR1 SEHNR and CDR2 FQNEAQ come from the germline V gene (reference sequence). The CDR3 runs to 13 residues. The whole variable domain, filled in from reference TRBV7-9 and TRBJ2-7, reads DTGVSQNPRHKITKRGQNVTFRCDPISEHNRLYWYRQTLGQGPEFLTYFQNEAQLEKSRLLSDRFSAERPKGSFSTLEIQRTEQGDSAMYLCASSLGTGTEQYFGPGTRLTVT.

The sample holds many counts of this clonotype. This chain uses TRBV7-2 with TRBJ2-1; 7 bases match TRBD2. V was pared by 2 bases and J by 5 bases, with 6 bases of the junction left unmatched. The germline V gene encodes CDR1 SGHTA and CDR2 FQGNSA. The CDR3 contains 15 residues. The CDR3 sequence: CASSLRAGDHNEQFF. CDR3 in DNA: TGTGCCAGCAGCTTAAGGGCGGGGGACCACAATGAGCAGTTCTTC.